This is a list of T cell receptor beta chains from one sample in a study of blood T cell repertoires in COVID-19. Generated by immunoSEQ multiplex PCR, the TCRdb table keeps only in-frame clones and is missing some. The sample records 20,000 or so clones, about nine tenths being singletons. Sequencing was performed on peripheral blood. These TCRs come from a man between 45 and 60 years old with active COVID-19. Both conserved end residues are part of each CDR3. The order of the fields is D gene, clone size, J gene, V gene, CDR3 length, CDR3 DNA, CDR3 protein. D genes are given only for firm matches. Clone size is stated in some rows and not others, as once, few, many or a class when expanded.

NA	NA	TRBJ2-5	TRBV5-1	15	TGCGCCAGCAGCCCGGCCCCGGACAGCCAAGAGACCCAGTACTTC	CASSPAPDSQETQYF
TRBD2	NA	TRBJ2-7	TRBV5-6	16	TGTGCCAGCAGCTGGGGCGCCGGACTAGAAGTTTCCGAGCAGTACTTC	CASSWGAGLEVSEQYF
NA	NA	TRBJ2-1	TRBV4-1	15	TGCGCCAGCAGCCAAGAAGGGAGCTCGAACAATGAGCAGTTCTTC	CASSQEGSSNNEQFF
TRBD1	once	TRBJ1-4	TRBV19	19	TGTGCCAGTGCCATCCGGGACAGGGAATATGCTGCAACTAATGAAAAACTGTTTTTT	CASAIRDREYAATNEKLFF
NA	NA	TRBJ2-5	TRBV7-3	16	TGTGCCAGCAGCTTAGGACCTCCGGGGGGCTGGGAGACCCAGTACTTC	CASSLGPPGGWETQYF
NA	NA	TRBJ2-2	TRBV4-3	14	TGCGCCAGCAGCCAAGATCTAGTCCTCGGGGAGCTGTTTTTT	CASSQDLVLGELFF
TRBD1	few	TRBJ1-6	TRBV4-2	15	TGTGCCAGCAGCCAAGAAGGGACAGTAAATTCACCCCTCCACTTT	CASSQEGTVNSPLHF
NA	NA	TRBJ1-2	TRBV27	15	TGTGCCAGCAGTTCAGGACAGATAGCTAACTATGGCTACACCTTC	CASSSGQIANYGYTF
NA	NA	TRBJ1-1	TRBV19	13	TGTGCCAGTAGTATTTCTATCGGTCCTGAAGCTTTCTTT	CASSISIGPEAFF
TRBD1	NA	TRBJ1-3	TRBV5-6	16	TGTGCCAGCAGCACGGACAGGGGCACAGGGGAAAACACCATATATTTT	CASSTDRGTGENTIYF
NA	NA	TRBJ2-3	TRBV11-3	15	TGTGCCAGCAGCTTAAGGGGAACCACAGATTATACGCAGTATTTT	CASSLRGTTDYTQYF
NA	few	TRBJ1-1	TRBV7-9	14	TGTGCCAGCAGGAGAGACGGGGGAATCACTGAAGCTTTCTTT	CASRRDGGITEAFF
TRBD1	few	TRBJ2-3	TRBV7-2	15	TGTGCCAGCCGAGGTAGGGGGCTTCGCACAGATACGCAGTATTTT	CASRGRGLRTDTQYF
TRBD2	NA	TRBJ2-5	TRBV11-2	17	TGTGCCAGCAGCCCGTCTTCTAGCGGGGGGCAGAAAGAGACCCAGTACTTC	CASSPSSSGGQKETQYF
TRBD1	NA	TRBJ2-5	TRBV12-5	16	TGTGCTAGTGGTCCCGGAACCGGGACAGTGGAAGAGACCCAGTACTTC	CASGPGTGTVEETQYF
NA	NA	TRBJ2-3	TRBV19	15	TGTGCCAGTAGTATAGATCTTGGCGGTAGGGATACGCAGTATTTT	CASSIDLGGRDTQYF
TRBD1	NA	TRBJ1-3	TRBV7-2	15	TGTGCCAGCAGCCCAGGCCAGGGGGGCGGAAACACCATATATTTT	CASSPGQGGGNTIYF
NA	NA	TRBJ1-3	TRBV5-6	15	TGTGCCAGCAGCTTGAAGACGGGGACAACAAACACCATATATTTT	CASSLKTGTTNTIYF
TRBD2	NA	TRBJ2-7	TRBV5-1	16	TGCGCCAGCTCTCCGGGACTAGCGCTGGTGGGTGTCGAGCAGTACTTC	CASSPGLALVGVEQYF
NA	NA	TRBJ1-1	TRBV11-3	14	TGTGCCAGCAGCTTAGGACAACGTAACACTGAAGCTTTCTTT	CASSLGQRNTEAFF
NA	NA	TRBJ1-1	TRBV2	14	TGTGCCAGCAAGGACACCTTGGCGAACACTGAAGCTTTCTTT	CASKDTLANTEAFF
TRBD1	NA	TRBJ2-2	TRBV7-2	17	TGTGCCAGCAGCTTATTCCCGGGACAGTCCGCTACCGGGGAGCTGTTTTTT	CASSLFPGQSATGELFF
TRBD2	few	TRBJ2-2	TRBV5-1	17	TGCGCCAGCAGCCCCCGGCCAAGCGGGGCTAACACCGGGGAGCTGTTTTTT	CASSPRPSGANTGELFF
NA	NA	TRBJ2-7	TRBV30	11	TGTGCCTGGAGTGCCACCTACGAGCAGTACTTC	CAWSATYEQYF
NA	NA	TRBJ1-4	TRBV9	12	TGTGCCAGCAGCTCCCGGGATGAAAAACTGTTTTTT	CASSSRDEKLFF
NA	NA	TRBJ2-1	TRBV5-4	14	TGTGCCAGCAGCTTGGATTCTTTCTACAATGAGCAGTTCTTC	CASSLDSFYNEQFF
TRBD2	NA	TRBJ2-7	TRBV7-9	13	TGTGCCAGCAGTGGTAGCGGGAGTGGCGAGCAGTACTTC	CASSGSGSGEQYF
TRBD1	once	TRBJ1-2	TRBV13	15	TGTGCCAGCAGCCCGAGGACAGGAGGGAACTATGGCTACACCTTC	CASSPRTGGNYGYTF
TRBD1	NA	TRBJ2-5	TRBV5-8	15	TGTGCCAGCAGCTTGGGACAGGGTTTTCGGGAGACCCAGTACTTC	CASSLGQGFRETQYF
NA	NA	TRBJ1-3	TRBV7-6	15	TGTGCCAGCAGCTCCTCTCGGACAAAAGGAAACACCATATATTTT	CASSSSRTKGNTIYF
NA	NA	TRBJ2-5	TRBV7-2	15	TGTGCCAGCAGCTTAAACAGCGGGCGTCAAGAGACCCAGTACTTC	CASSLNSGRQETQYF
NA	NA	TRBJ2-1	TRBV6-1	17	TGTGCCAGCAGTGATGGCCGGGTCGGGAGCTCCTACAATGAGCAGTTCTTC	CASSDGRVGSSYNEQFF
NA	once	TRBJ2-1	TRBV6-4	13	TGTGCCAGCTCTACCGGAGGGGACAATGAGCAGTTCTTC	CASSTGGDNEQFF
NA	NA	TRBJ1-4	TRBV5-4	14	TGTGCCAGCAGTGCGGGACGGACTAATGAAAAACTGTTTTTT	CASSAGRTNEKLFF
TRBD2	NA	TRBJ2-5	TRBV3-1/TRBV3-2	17	TGTGCCAGCAGCCAAGTCGTAGCGGGGGGGCCTGTTTGGACCCAGTACTTC	CASSQVVAGGPVWTQYF
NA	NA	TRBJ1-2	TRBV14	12	TGTGCCAGCAGCCAACAAAACTATGGCTACACCTTC	CASSQQNYGYTF
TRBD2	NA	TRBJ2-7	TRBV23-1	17	TGCGCCAGGGCTCCGCCAGCGAGGTGGGGACTAAGGGTCGAGCAGTACTTC	CARAPPARWGLRVEQYF
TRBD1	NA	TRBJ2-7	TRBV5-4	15	TGTGCCAGCAGCTTGGTGGGGACAGGGGGGGACGAGCAGTACTTC	CASSLVGTGGDEQYF
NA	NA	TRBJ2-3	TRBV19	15	TGTGCCAGTAGTGCCCAGCGAGCTAGCACAGATACGCAGTATTTT	CASSAQRASTDTQYF
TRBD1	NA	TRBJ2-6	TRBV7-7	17	TGTGCTAGCAGCTTAGGTGGGACAGGGTTTGGGGCCAACGTCCTGACTTTC	CASSLGGTGFGANVLTF
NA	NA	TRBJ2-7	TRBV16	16	TGTGCCAGCAGCCACGATCGGACTAACCTTCCCTACGAGCAGTACTTC	CASSHDRTNLPYEQYF
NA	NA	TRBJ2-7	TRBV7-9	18	TGTGCCAGCAGCTATTCAACGTTGGGGGGTAGGCCCCCCCACGAGCAGTACTTC	CASSYSTLGGRPPHEQYF
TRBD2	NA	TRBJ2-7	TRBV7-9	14	TGTGCCAGCAGCAATCTAGCGGGAAGCGGCGAGCAGTACTTC	CASSNLAGSGEQYF
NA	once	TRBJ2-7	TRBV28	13	TGTGCCAGCAGTGACAGGACGGCCTACGAGCAGTACTTC	CASSDRTAYEQYF
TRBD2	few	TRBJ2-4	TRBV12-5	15	TGTGCTAGTGGTCCGCCCGGGACTACTCAAATCATTCAGTACTTC	CASGPPGTTQIIQYF
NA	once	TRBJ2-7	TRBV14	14	TGTGCCAGCAGCCAGAAGATAGGAGACTACGAGCAGTACTTC	CASSQKIGDYEQYF
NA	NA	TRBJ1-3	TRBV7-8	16	TGTGCCAGCAGCGTGACAGGCGCCTACTCTGGAAACACCATATATTTT	CASSVTGAYSGNTIYF